Listed below are T cell receptor beta chains from one sample, sequenced in a study of blood T cell repertoires in COVID-19. Profiled with immunoSEQ multiplex PCR; TCRdb holds only in-frame clones, not every one. The profile shows 140,000 to 150,000 clones, around four fifths of them singletons. Sequenced sample: PBMCs or T cells enriched from blood (not recorded which). The source is a woman in her fifties or sixties who had recovered from COVID-19. The CDR3 runs from the conserved cysteine through the conserved F or W. D genes are given only for firm matches. Only part of the rows carry a size: once, few, many, or a class if the clone is expanded.

clone size	V gene	D gene	J gene	CDR3 protein	CDR3 DNA
NA	TRBV7-8	NA	TRBJ2-1	CASSFGIPSYNEQFF	TGTGCCAGCAGCTTCGGGATCCCCTCCTACAATGAGCAGTTCTTC
NA	TRBV5-1	NA	TRBJ2-1	CASRRQNVDNEQFF	TGCGCCAGCAGGCGACAGAACGTTGACAATGAGCAGTTCTTC
NA	TRBV7-9	NA	TRBJ2-7	CASSFPPPTGSISYEQYF	TGTGCCAGCAGCTTTCCCCCCCCGACAGGTTCCATTTCCTACGAGCAGTACTTC
NA	TRBV15	NA	TRBJ1-2	CATSRDVRGYTF	TGTGCCACCAGCAGAGATGTCCGTGGCTACACCTTC
NA	TRBV19	TRBD1	TRBJ2-1	CASSYRGPNEQFF	TGTGCCAGTAGTTACAGGGGGCCCAATGAGCAGTTCTTC
NA	TRBV25-1	TRBD1	TRBJ1-1	CASEVQGVTEAFF	TGTGCCAGCGAGGTCCAGGGGGTCACTGAAGCTTTCTTT
NA	TRBV29-1	TRBD2	TRBJ2-1	CSVTGLADSYNEQFF	TGCAGCGTCACGGGCCTAGCGGACTCCTACAATGAGCAGTTCTTC
once	TRBV24-1	TRBD1	TRBJ2-2	CATSDPGQGVIPGELFF	TGTGCCACCAGTGATCCGGGACAGGGGGTCATTCCCGGGGAGCTGTTTTTT
NA	TRBV19	TRBD1	TRBJ1-1	CASVQGAGNTEAFF	TGTGCCAGTGTACAGGGGGCAGGGAACACTGAAGCTTTCTTT
NA	TRBV5-8	TRBD1	TRBJ2-1	CASSFDRGLYNEQFF	TGTGCCAGCAGCTTCGACAGGGGGCTTTACAATGAGCAGTTCTTC
NA	TRBV19	NA	TRBJ2-5	CASSIGPGQETQYF	TGTGCCAGTAGTATAGGCCCAGGCCAAGAGACCCAGTACTTC
few	TRBV5-5	TRBD1	TRBJ1-4	CASSSGQPLFGDEKLFF	TGTGCCAGCAGTTCGGGACAGCCCCTATTCGGCGATGAAAAACTGTTTTTT
few	TRBV7-2	NA	TRBJ1-5	CASSSTAGLINQPQHF	TGTGCCAGCAGCTCTACCGCGGGGCTAATCAATCAGCCCCAGCATTTT
few	TRBV9	TRBD1	TRBJ2-1	CASSIRDRGRGEQFF	TGTGCCAGCAGCATCCGGGACAGGGGCCGCGGTGAGCAGTTCTTC
NA	TRBV6-5	NA	TRBJ1-2	CASSYSAGVNYGYTF	TGTGCCAGCAGTTACTCGGCCGGGGTTAACTATGGCTACACCTTC
NA	TRBV2	NA	TRBJ2-7	CASSVGGDNYEQYF	TGTGCCAGCAGTGTGGGTGGGGACAACTACGAGCAGTACTTC
NA	TRBV12-3/TRBV12-4	NA	TRBJ1-4	CASLDSINEKLFF	TGTGCCAGCCTGGACTCGATTAATGAAAAACTGTTTTTT
NA	TRBV5-4	TRBD1	TRBJ1-4	CASSAGQAGTSTNEKLFF	TGTGCCAGCAGCGCGGGACAGGCAGGGACCTCAACTAATGAAAAACTGTTTTTT
NA	TRBV5-5	NA	TRBJ2-2	CASSLFPGLSNTGELFF	TGTGCCAGCAGCTTGTTCCCGGGACTGTCGAACACCGGGGAGCTGTTTTTT
NA	TRBV28	NA	TRBJ2-7	CASSAHRSSYEQYF	TGTGCCAGCAGTGCCCACAGGAGCTCCTACGAGCAGTACTTC
NA	TRBV7-3	NA	TRBJ1-1	CASSLRESGDAFF	TGTGCCAGCAGCTTAAGGGAATCAGGGGACGCTTTCTTT
NA	TRBV11-2	NA	TRBJ1-2	CASSPPVNYGYTF	TGTGCCAGCAGCCCGCCAGTTAACTATGGCTACACCTTC
NA	TRBV12-3/TRBV12-4	NA	TRBJ1-6	CASRQDINSPLHF	TGTGCCAGCAGACAGGACATTAATTCACCCCTCCACTTT
NA	TRBV14	NA	TRBJ2-2	CASSRDSFGELFF	TGTGCCAGCAGCCGAGACAGTTTCGGGGAGCTGTTTTTT
many	TRBV28	NA	TRBJ1-2	CASSLIPGDGYTF	TGTGCCAGCAGTTTAATCCCGGGGGATGGCTACACCTTC
NA	TRBV24-1	TRBD1	TRBJ1-2	CATSDLGAADREGYTF	TGTGCCACCAGTGACCTTGGGGCCGCCGACAGGGAAGGCTACACCTTC
NA	TRBV5-8	TRBD1	TRBJ1-1	CASSLEGDRGTEAFF	TGTGCCAGCAGCTTGGAGGGGGACAGGGGTACTGAAGCTTTCTTT
few	TRBV7-7	TRBD1	TRBJ2-2	CASSLQTGPGELFF	TGTGCCAGCAGCTTACAGACAGGGCCCGGGGAGCTGTTTTTT
few	TRBV19	NA	TRBJ2-7	CATQGPGSYEQYF	TGTGCCACACAGGGACCGGGCTCCTACGAGCAGTACTTC
NA	TRBV7-6	NA	TRBJ2-5	CASSLARRFGETQYF	TGTGCCAGCAGCTTAGCGCGGAGGTTCGGGGAGACCCAGTACTTC
NA	TRBV6-5	TRBD1	TRBJ1-5	CASSYRGQGDQPQHF	TGTGCCAGCAGTTACCGGGGACAGGGAGACCAGCCCCAGCATTTT
NA	TRBV4-2	TRBD1	TRBJ1-2	CASSQWDRDFHGYTF	TGTGCCAGCAGCCAGTGGGACAGGGATTTCCATGGCTACACCTTC
once	TRBV14	NA	TRBJ1-1	CASSPRVNTEAFF	TGTGCCAGCAGCCCCAGGGTGAACACTGAAGCTTTCTTT
NA	TRBV10-3	NA	TRBJ1-1	CAIRRGTEAFF	TGTGCCATCAGAAGGGGGACTGAAGCTTTCTTT
NA	TRBV19	NA	TRBJ1-6	CASNPDYNSPLHF	TGTGCCAGTAACCCAGACTATAATTCACCCCTCCACTTT
NA	TRBV6-5	TRBD1	TRBJ1-1	CASSTTGGAGTEAFF	TGTGCCAGCAGTACGACAGGGGGGGCCGGAACTGAAGCTTTCTTT
once	TRBV10-3	NA	TRBJ1-1	CAISEVKNTEAFF	TGTGCCATCAGTGAGGTAAAGAACACTGAAGCTTTCTTT
NA	TRBV2	NA	TRBJ1-2	CASSLNGFGVYGYTF	TGTGCCAGCAGCCTAAACGGGTTTGGCGTCTATGGCTACACCTTC
NA	TRBV5-4	NA	TRBJ1-1	CASSLEQGTTKDTEAFF	TGTGCCAGCAGCTTGGAACAGGGAACGACGAAGGACACTGAAGCTTTCTTT
NA	TRBV3-1/TRBV3-2	NA	TRBJ1-1	CASSQEGIQGSAFF	TGTGCCAGCAGCCAAGAGGGAATCCAGGGAAGCGCTTTCTTT
NA	TRBV19	NA	TRBJ2-5	CASSTNPGQRETQYF	TGTGCCAGTAGTACGAATCCGGGACAACGAGAGACCCAGTACTTC
few	TRBV18	TRBD1	TRBJ2-3	CASSPPTGGDMDTQYF	TGTGCCAGCTCACCACCGACAGGGGGGGATATGGATACGCAGTATTTT
NA	TRBV5-1	NA	TRBJ1-2	CASSLEPSRYYGYTF	TGCGCCAGCAGCTTGGAGCCGTCCCGATACTATGGCTACACCTTC
NA	TRBV5-4	TRBD1	TRBJ1-1	CASSRGQGAKGGTEAFF	TGTGCCAGCAGCAGGGGACAGGGGGCGAAGGGCGGCACTGAAGCTTTCTTT
many	TRBV7-2	NA	TRBJ1-2	CASSWGAGLSYTF	TGTGCCAGCAGCTGGGGCGCAGGGTTGAGCTACACCTTC
few	TRBV11-2	TRBD1	TRBJ1-6	CASSLLQGEGSPLHF	TGTGCCAGCAGCTTATTACAGGGGGAGGGTTCACCCCTCCACTTT
NA	TRBV20-1	TRBD1	TRBJ1-2	CSASKGAGGYTF	TGCAGTGCTAGTAAGGGGGCAGGTGGCTACACCTTC
NA	TRBV19	TRBD1	TRBJ1-2	CASSSRDRVYGYTF	TGTGCCAGTAGTAGCCGGGACAGAGTCTATGGCTACACCTTC
NA	TRBV24-1	TRBD2	TRBJ2-5	CATSDVSGGVGETQYF	TGTGCCACCAGTGACGTTAGCGGGGGGGTGGGCGAGACCCAGTACTTC
NA	TRBV5-1	NA	TRBJ2-1	CASSQGRYNEQFF	TGCGCCAGCAGCCAGGGGCGCTACAATGAGCAGTTCTTC
NA	TRBV27	NA	TRBJ1-2	CASSLRGGADGYTF	TGTGCCAGCAGTTTACGAGGGGGGGCTGATGGCTACACCTTC